This is a list of T cell receptor beta chains from one sample in a study of blood T cell repertoires in COVID-19. Only in-frame clones appear in the TCRdb table, and some are missing; sequencing was by immunoSEQ multiplex PCR. This table holds 95,000 to 150,000 clones, 82% found once. Sequenced material: peripheral blood. The origin of the receptors is a woman in her sixties or seventies with acute or convalescent COVID-19. Each CDR3 is given with its conserved first and last residue. D genes are given only for firm matches. Size is stated for part of the rows, as once, few or many counts, or as a class when the clone is expanded.

DNA: TGTGCCAGCTCACCTCAAACGAACAGGGGGACTGAAGCTTTCTTT
CDR3: CASSPQTNRGTEAFF
size: NA
D: TRBD1
V: TRBV18
length: 15
J: TRBJ1-1

DNA: TGTGCCAGCAGCCTACAGGAGAGGTGCACTGAAGCTTTCTTT
CDR3: CASSLQERCTEAFF
size: NA
D: NA
V: TRBV7-7
length: 14
J: TRBJ1-1

DNA: TGCGCCAGCAGAACCTCCGGGACAGTAAATGAGCAGTTCTTC
CDR3: CASRTSGTVNEQFF
size: NA
D: TRBD1
V: TRBV5-1
length: 14
J: TRBJ2-1

DNA: TGTGCCACCAGCAGAGCTATACTAGCGGGGGAAGAGACCCAGTACTTC
CDR3: CATSRAILAGEETQYF
size: NA
D: TRBD2
V: TRBV15
length: 16
J: TRBJ2-5

DNA: TGTGCCAGCAGCCTAGGGGCGTACAATGAGCAGTTCTTC
CDR3: CASSLGAYNEQFF
size: NA
D: NA
V: TRBV7-9
length: 13
J: TRBJ2-1

DNA: TGCGCCAGCAGCTTGTCAGGGGGCTATAGCACCGGGGAGCTGTTTTTT
CDR3: CASSLSGGYSTGELFF
size: once
D: TRBD1
V: TRBV5-1
length: 16
J: TRBJ2-2

DNA: TGTGCCAGCAGCTTAGCAGTCGGGGGAAGTTATGGCTACACCTTC
CDR3: CASSLAVGGSYGYTF
size: NA
D: NA
V: TRBV7-8
length: 15
J: TRBJ1-2

DNA: TGTGCCAGCAGCGATCAGATGAACACTGAAGCTTTCTTT
CDR3: CASSDQMNTEAFF
size: NA
D: NA
V: TRBV12-3/TRBV12-4
length: 13
J: TRBJ1-1

DNA: TGCGCCAGCAGTGACCAGCGGGGGGGTGGGAAGTTCTTC
CDR3: CASSDQRGGGKFF
size: once
D: TRBD2
V: TRBV10-1
length: 13
J: TRBJ2-1

DNA: TGCAGCGCCGTGGACACTAACTCTGGAAACACCATATATTTT
CDR3: CSAVDTNSGNTIYF
size: NA
D: NA
V: TRBV29-1
length: 14
J: TRBJ1-3

DNA: TGTGCCAGCAGAAACGGGGGGGCCGACACCGGGGAGCTGTTTTTT
CDR3: CASRNGGADTGELFF
size: NA
D: TRBD2
V: TRBV7-3
length: 15
J: TRBJ2-2

DNA: TGTGCCAGCTGGACAAGTGGGGCCAACGTCCTGACTTTC
CDR3: CASWTSGANVLTF
size: few
D: NA
V: TRBV12-3/TRBV12-4
length: 13
J: TRBJ2-6

DNA: TGTGCCAGCAGCTTAGCGAGGGTGGGGGAAAAACTGTTTTTT
CDR3: CASSLARVGEKLFF
size: NA
D: NA
V: TRBV7-2
length: 14
J: TRBJ1-4

DNA: TGTGCCAGCAGTGATGTAAACAGAAGGAGGGGGCTCTATGGCTACACCTTC
CDR3: CASSDVNRRRGLYGYTF
size: NA
D: TRBD1
V: TRBV2
length: 17
J: TRBJ1-2

DNA: TGCGCCAGCAGCCTGGGACAGGGTTTGAGGGAGCTGTTTTTT
CDR3: CASSLGQGLRELFF
size: NA
D: TRBD1
V: TRBV5-1
length: 14
J: TRBJ2-2

DNA: TGTGCCAGCAGAGGGACTCCGAACACCGGGGAGCTGTTTTTT
CDR3: CASRGTPNTGELFF
size: NA
D: NA
V: TRBV5-5
length: 14
J: TRBJ2-2

DNA: TGTGCCAGCAGCCCGGACAGGGGTGGTTCACCCCTCCACTTT
CDR3: CASSPDRGGSPLHF
size: NA
D: TRBD1
V: TRBV6-6
length: 14
J: TRBJ1-6

DNA: TGTGCCTGGGACCGGGATTACTATGGCTACACCTTC
CDR3: CAWDRDYYGYTF
size: few
D: NA
V: TRBV30
length: 12
J: TRBJ1-2

DNA: TGTGCCACCAGTATCGAGGCAACTAATGAAAAACTGTTTTTT
CDR3: CATSIEATNEKLFF
size: few
D: NA
V: TRBV24-1
length: 14
J: TRBJ1-4

DNA: TGTGCCAGCAGCCCTATATCATCTAATTCACCCCTCCACTTT
CDR3: CASSPISSNSPLHF
size: NA
D: NA
V: TRBV11-2
length: 14
J: TRBJ1-6

DNA: TGCGCCAGCAGACCCGAGCTTAATTCGGTCACTGAAGCTTTCTTT
CDR3: CASRPELNSVTEAFF
size: NA
D: NA
V: TRBV5-1
length: 15
J: TRBJ1-1

DNA: TGTGCCAGCAGGGGTCAGGGGGATATCGGAAACACCATATATTTT
CDR3: CASRGQGDIGNTIYF
size: NA
D: TRBD1
V: TRBV25-1
length: 15
J: TRBJ1-3

DNA: TGCGCCAGCAGCCAAGACCGAGTGACAGGGGCGAATGAGCAGTTCTTC
CDR3: CASSQDRVTGANEQFF
size: NA
D: TRBD1
V: TRBV4-3
length: 16
J: TRBJ2-1

DNA: TGTGCCAGCAGCTCGATAACAGTCTCGAACACTGAAGCTTTCTTT
CDR3: CASSSITVSNTEAFF
size: NA
D: NA
V: TRBV5-6
length: 15
J: TRBJ1-1

DNA: TGTGCCAGCAGCCCCGGGGAGGGAGGCTACACCTTC
CDR3: CASSPGEGGYTF
size: NA
D: NA
V: TRBV12-3/TRBV12-4
length: 12
J: TRBJ1-2

DNA: TGTGCCAGCAGCAACCGACTAGCGGGGGTCCATGAGCAGTTCTTC
CDR3: CASSNRLAGVHEQFF
size: NA
D: TRBD2
V: TRBV9
length: 15
J: TRBJ2-1

DNA: TGTGCCAGCAGTTACTCGGGACAGGGCACTGAAGCTTTCTTT
CDR3: CASSYSGQGTEAFF
size: NA
D: TRBD1
V: TRBV6-5
length: 14
J: TRBJ1-1

DNA: TGTGCCTGGAGTGTTATTACAGGGGTCTACGAGCAGTACTTC
CDR3: CAWSVITGVYEQYF
size: once
D: TRBD1
V: TRBV30
length: 14
J: TRBJ2-7

DNA: TGTGCCAGTAGTATACGGGACAGGGGTTTAGTTACCGGGGAGCTGTTTTTT
CDR3: CASSIRDRGLVTGELFF
size: NA
D: TRBD1
V: TRBV19
length: 17
J: TRBJ2-2

DNA: TGTGCCAGCAGTATTTCTAGCGGGGGGGCATTGGACACCGGGGAGCTGTTTTTT
CDR3: CASSISSGGALDTGELFF
size: NA
D: TRBD2
V: TRBV2
length: 18
J: TRBJ2-2

DNA: TGCGCCAGCAGCCAAAGCCCGACAGGGAACACTGAAGCTTTCTTT
CDR3: CASSQSPTGNTEAFF
size: once
D: NA
V: TRBV4-3
length: 15
J: TRBJ1-1

DNA: TGCGCCAGCAGTGAGTCAGGGCTAGCGGGGGGATCTTATGCCTACGAGCAGTACTTC
CDR3: CASSESGLAGGSYAYEQYF
size: once
D: TRBD2
V: TRBV10-2
length: 19
J: TRBJ2-7

DNA: TGTGCCAGCTCACCACAGTCAGACTATGGCTACACCTTC
CDR3: CASSPQSDYGYTF
size: NA
D: NA
V: TRBV18
length: 13
J: TRBJ1-2

DNA: TGTGCCAGCAGCGTCACACAGGGGAGCTCCTACAATGAGCAGTTCTTC
CDR3: CASSVTQGSSYNEQFF
size: NA
D: TRBD1
V: TRBV11-3
length: 16
J: TRBJ2-1

DNA: TGTGCCAGCAGCCATGGGAGCTCCTACAATGAGCAGTTCTTC
CDR3: CASSHGSSYNEQFF
size: NA
D: NA
V: TRBV25-1
length: 14
J: TRBJ2-1

DNA: TGTGCCAGCAGCGGGGCGGAGGGCCTCTATGGCTACACCTTC
CDR3: CASSGAEGLYGYTF
size: NA
D: NA
V: TRBV5-6
length: 14
J: TRBJ1-2

DNA: TGTGCCAGCAGCCCTCGGGACAGGGATGTTGGCTACACCTTC
CDR3: CASSPRDRDVGYTF
size: NA
D: TRBD1
V: TRBV4-2
length: 14
J: TRBJ1-2

DNA: TGTGCCAGCAGCTTAGAACCGGGGATGAACACTGAAGCTTTCTTT
CDR3: CASSLEPGMNTEAFF
size: NA
D: NA
V: TRBV11-2
length: 15
J: TRBJ1-1

DNA: TGTGCCAGCAGCCAAGAGAGTCGATCGAACACTGAAGCTTTCTTT
CDR3: CASSQESRSNTEAFF
size: few
D: NA
V: TRBV3-1/TRBV3-2
length: 15
J: TRBJ1-1

DNA: TGTGCCTGGAGTCTGAGGGGGCCGGGGGCCCCCCAGCATTTT
CDR3: CAWSLRGPGAPQHF
size: NA
D: TRBD1
V: TRBV30
length: 14
J: TRBJ1-5

DNA: TGTGCCAGTAGCTCGGGACAGGGCCTACCCTACAATGAGCAGTTCTTC
CDR3: CASSSGQGLPYNEQFF
size: NA
D: TRBD1
V: TRBV19
length: 16
J: TRBJ2-1

DNA: TGTGCCAGCAGCTCCAGGGTCGGCTATGGCTACACCTTC
CDR3: CASSSRVGYGYTF
size: NA
D: NA
V: TRBV5-4
length: 13
J: TRBJ1-2

DNA: TGCAGTGCTAGTGGGACAGTTTCCTACGAGCAGTACTTC
CDR3: CSASGTVSYEQYF
size: NA
D: TRBD1
V: TRBV20-1
length: 13
J: TRBJ2-7

DNA: TGCCCCAGCCGCCGACAGGGAGAAAACACAGATACGCAGTATTTT
CDR3: CPSRRQGENTDTQYF
size: NA
D: TRBD1
V: TRBV4-1
length: 15
J: TRBJ2-3

DNA: TGCGCCAGCAGCCACCAGCGGGGCGAAGATACGCAGTATTTT
CDR3: CASSHQRGEDTQYF
size: NA
D: TRBD2
V: TRBV4-3
length: 14
J: TRBJ2-3

DNA: TGTGCCAGCAGCTTGGCCGGACAGAAAGGCCTCCACTTT
CDR3: CASSLAGQKGLHF
size: few
D: NA
V: TRBV5-6
length: 13
J: TRBJ1-6

DNA: TGTGCCAGCAGTTACGGCCCTAACACCGGGGAGCTGTTTTTT
CDR3: CASSYGPNTGELFF
size: NA
D: NA
V: TRBV6-5
length: 14
J: TRBJ2-2

DNA: TGCAGCGTTAACAGGGTAGACACTGAAGCTTTCTTT
CDR3: CSVNRVDTEAFF
size: NA
D: NA
V: TRBV29-1
length: 12
J: TRBJ1-1

DNA: TGTGCCAGCAGTATAGTGCCGGGACACACTAACACTGAAGCTTTCTTT
CDR3: CASSIVPGHTNTEAFF
size: NA
D: NA
V: TRBV7-2
length: 16
J: TRBJ1-1

DNA: TGTGCCAGTGCAGGGTTAGGCTACACCTTC
CDR3: CASAGLGYTF
size: few
D: NA
V: TRBV28
length: 10
J: TRBJ1-2

DNA: TGTGCCAGCAGCTCCATCAGGCGCCGGGGACACTCTGGGGCCAACGTCCTGACTTTC
CDR3: CASSSIRRRGHSGANVLTF
size: few
D: NA
V: TRBV11-2
length: 19
J: TRBJ2-6

DNA: TGTGCCAGCAGCTTAGAAAGCGGGGGGTTATACAATGAGCAGTTCTTC
CDR3: CASSLESGGLYNEQFF
size: NA
D: TRBD2
V: TRBV7-2
length: 16
J: TRBJ2-1

DNA: TGTGCCAGCAGCTTATTGTGGCGACTCCAGGGCTATGGCTACACCTTC
CDR3: CASSLLWRLQGYGYTF
size: NA
D: NA
V: TRBV7-2
length: 16
J: TRBJ1-2

DNA: TGCAGCGCTTTGACAGGGACGTCGGGAAACACCATATATTTT
CDR3: CSALTGTSGNTIYF
size: few
D: TRBD1
V: TRBV29-1
length: 14
J: TRBJ1-3

DNA: TGTGCCAGTAGTACCGGGACTAGCAAATACAATGAGCAGTTCTTC
CDR3: CASSTGTSKYNEQFF
size: NA
D: TRBD2
V: TRBV19
length: 15
J: TRBJ2-1

DNA: TGTGCCAGCAGCCATAAATTTCCCCGGGACACCTTCCAAGAGACCCAGTACTTC
CDR3: CASSHKFPRDTFQETQYF
size: NA
D: NA
V: TRBV27
length: 18
J: TRBJ2-5

DNA: TGTGCCAGCAGGTCTTCCGGGACAGCTAATCAGCCCCAGCATTTT
CDR3: CASRSSGTANQPQHF
size: NA
D: TRBD1
V: TRBV6-5
length: 15
J: TRBJ1-5